This TCR beta chain was profiled in a study of blood T cell repertoires in COVID-19 (dated by TCRdb to 2019 to 2021). With regard to the full study: Collaborator samples came from the United States, Italy and Spain and covered acute and convalescent phases of COVID-19. Where available, HLA class I and class II types were taken from metadata supplied by the sample provider and were not determined by assay-based typing. A freely available public database, intended as a resource for researchers studying the immune response to SARS-CoV-2, is where the repertoires were released. The prospective study material was composed of cDNA or gDNA derived from T cells, B-cell-depleted T cells, or PBMCs. The sample metadata nearly always contained a de-identified subject ID, COVID-19 status, age in years and sex. Samples were obtained from the ongoing ImmuneRACE study (first 160 participants) and from about 1,300 subjects provided by 6 global collaborators. The dataset comprised deeply sampled blood TCRbeta repertoires from subjects exposed to, actively infected with, or recovered from COVID-19.

Overall study results and their limits: The amount of clinical and demographic metadata varied by source and participant and was provided uncurated.

The germline V gene (reference sequence) sets CDR1 to MNHEY and CDR2 to SMNVEV. From the cysteine through the phenylalanine, the CDR3 covers 14 amino acids. CDR3 DNA is the only sequence kept; it has 42 bases, read in frame from the first base. At the junction V is shortened by 3 bases and J by 2 bases, with 7 bases in between. Concerning this clone: Its antigen is unknown. There are no base qualities to consult, and no much larger clone falls within one base.

The immunoSEQ Assay, a bias-controlled multiplex PCR, was used to amplify TCRbeta CDR3 regions from genomic DNA. As for the original processing: The number of nucleated cells in each sample was estimated by amplification of reference gene primers within the assay. To quantify the absolute abundance of each unique TCRbeta CDR3 rearrangement, sequence reads were collapsed and filtered. For each sample, productive Simpson clonality was calculated by taking the square root of Simpson's diversity index across productive rearrangements. The immuneACCESS repertoire file appears here via TCRdb, limited to in-frame rearrangements. These files lack a portion of the clones; in checked studies, under half of the deficit traces to unresolved V genes, and the cause of the others is not known. That table gives V, J and clone size, and the DNA gave D and trimming. This sample gives more than 250,000 clones in total; less than 90% of them show up just once. About 4.3% of the sample is in the top ten clones.

Samples from volunteer blood donors who had recovered from COVID-19 were contributed by a second Seattle source. Collaborating institutions collected whole blood in K2EDTA tubes following their own protocols. For TCRbeta analysis, collaborators shipped samples as frozen whole blood, isolated PBMCs, or DNA extracted from either of those sample types. What was sequenced was peripheral blood. This chain is built from TRBV27 and TRBJ2-2, with the D gene not confidently named. The sequence came from a man aged 55-75 years who had recovered from COVID-19. The CDR3 protein is CASSFSDNTGELFF. The DNA sequence is given as TGTGCCAGCAGTTTTTCAGATAACACCGGGGAGCTGTTTTTT.